This is a list of T cell receptor beta chains from one sample in a study of OX40 agonist ivuxolimab in advanced cancers. Profiled with immunoSEQ multiplex PCR; TCRdb holds only in-frame clones, not every one. The sample consists of 70,000 to 85,000 clones, around four fifths of them appearing once. Material: CD4+ or CD8+ T cells sorted from blood, obtained in a trial of the OX40 agonist ivuxolimab. These receptors came from an adult with an advanced solid tumor such as melanoma, head and neck, liver or kidney cancer. Both conserved end residues are part of each CDR3. A D gene is named only where the DNA matches it firmly. Part of the rows lack a size; the others show once, few, many or a class for expanded clones.

TRBV10-2	TRBJ2-5	few	-	TGCGCCAGCCGTACTGGAGGGGCCAAGACCCAGTACTTC	CASRTGGAKTQYF
TRBV7-2	TRBJ1-2	-	TRBD1	TGTGCCAGCAGCCCCCTAGATCAGGACAGGGGTTCCTATGGCTACACCTTC	CASSPLDQDRGSYGYTF
TRBV6-5	TRBJ1-2	-	-	TGTGCCAGCGGTTTTAGGGGGGGAGCGGGCGGCTACACCTTC	CASGFRGGAGGYTF
TRBV4-2	TRBJ2-7	once	TRBD2	TGTGCCAGCAGCCATCGGGAGGTCGGGTACGAGCAGTACTTC	CASSHREVGYEQYF
TRBV7-9	TRBJ2-7	-	TRBD1	TGTGCCAGCAGCATGGGACAGGTCAACGCCGAGCAGTACTTC	CASSMGQVNAEQYF
TRBV29-1	TRBJ2-2	few	TRBD1	TGCAGCGTTCCTTCCGACAGGGGGTCCGGGGAGCTGTTTTTT	CSVPSDRGSGELFF
TRBV7-2	TRBJ2-3	-	-	TGTGCCAGCAGCTTAGCGGACACGCGGCAGCAGTATTTT	CASSLADTRQQYF
TRBV5-1	TRBJ2-1	-	TRBD2	TGCGCCAGCAGCTTAGCGTCTAGCGGGGGCAATGAGCAGTTCTTC	CASSLASSGGNEQFF
TRBV7-3	TRBJ2-1	-	TRBD2	TGTGCCAGCAGCTTAACTAGCGGGAGGGCCATAAATGAGCAGTTCTTC	CASSLTSGRAINEQFF
TRBV7-9	TRBJ2-5	-	TRBD2	TGTGCCAGCAGCTTTGGGACTAGCGGCTCAGATCAGTACTTC	CASSFGTSGSDQYF
TRBV4-3	TRBJ2-1	few	-	TGCGCCAGCAGCCAAGATGGTCCGGCGGGCTATTCAAGAAAGCAGTTCTTC	CASSQDGPAGYSRKQFF
TRBV15	TRBJ1-3	few	TRBD1	TGTGCCACCAGCAGGGACAGGGGAGGTGGAAACACCATATATTTT	CATSRDRGGGNTIYF
TRBV7-2	TRBJ1-3	once	-	TGTGCCAGCAGCTTAAACCTGGGGGGAAACACCATATATTTT	CASSLNLGGNTIYF
TRBV7-2	TRBJ1-2	-	-	TGTGCCAGCAGCCCAAGGGGGGACGACTACACCTTC	CASSPRGDDYTF
TRBV5-1	TRBJ2-7	-	-	TGCGCCAGCAGCTTGGCGCAGGGACTCTCCTACGAGCAGTACTTC	CASSLAQGLSYEQYF
TRBV7-9	TRBJ2-1	-	-	TGTGCCAGCAGCGTCGCCCTCAACAATGAGCAGTTCTTC	CASSVALNNEQFF
TRBV5-5	TRBJ2-1	-	TRBD2	TGTGCCAGCAGCTTGGGGCTAGCGGGAGGGAATGAGCAGTTCTTC	CASSLGLAGGNEQFF
TRBV4-1	TRBJ2-1	-	TRBD2	TGCGCCAGCAGCCAAGATCATAGCGGGAGCTACAATGAGCAGTTCTTC	CASSQDHSGSYNEQFF
TRBV6-5	TRBJ1-1	-	-	TGTGCCAGCAGTGATAGGAGGGACACTGAAGCTTTCTTT	CASSDRRDTEAFF
TRBV2	TRBJ2-3	-	TRBD2	TGTGCCAGCAGCTGGACTAGCGGGGGGGCTGGGAGCGCAGATACGCAGTATTTT	CASSWTSGGAGSADTQYF
TRBV28	TRBJ1-1	-	-	TGTGCCAGCATGCGGACTGAAGCTTTCTTT	CASMRTEAFF
TRBV4-2	TRBJ1-2	-	-	TGTGCCAGCAGCCAAGAGTCAGGGCTTGGCTACACCTTC	CASSQESGLGYTF
TRBV28	TRBJ2-7	-	-	TGTGCCAGCAGTGGCCGGGACGGGGCCGACTCCTACGAGCAGTACTTC	CASSGRDGADSYEQYF
TRBV5-8	TRBJ2-2	-	-	TGTGCCAGCAGCCACGGGACGGCGAACACCGGGGAGCTGTTTTTT	CASSHGTANTGELFF
TRBV18	TRBJ1-5	-	-	TGTGCCAGCTCACCACCGAGCGGCTCCAATGGGCAGCCCCAGCATTTT	CASSPPSGSNGQPQHF
TRBV4-2	TRBJ2-2	-	-	TGTGCCAGCAGCCCACCCGACAGAACGAACACCGGGGAGCTGTTTTTT	CASSPPDRTNTGELFF
TRBV28	TRBJ2-7	-	TRBD2	TGTGCCAGCAGTTTACCCCTAGCGGGAGGGAAGGTCTACGAGCAGTACTTC	CASSLPLAGGKVYEQYF
TRBV4-3	TRBJ2-7	-	-	TGCGCCAGCAGCCAAGATACGGGAGTCTACGAGCAGTACTTC	CASSQDTGVYEQYF
TRBV7-7	TRBJ2-2	-	-	TGTGCTAGCAGCCGCCGGGCCACCGGGGAGCTGTTTTTT	CASSRRATGELFF
TRBV13	TRBJ2-1	-	-	TGTGCCAGCAGCCTGGGGGCTTCGGGGCTGGATGAGCAGTTCTTC	CASSLGASGLDEQFF
TRBV14	TRBJ2-1	-	TRBD2	TGTGCCAGCAGCACCGGGACTAGCGACTACAATGAGCAGTTCTTC	CASSTGTSDYNEQFF
TRBV5-6	TRBJ2-7	-	-	TGTGCCAGCAGCTTGGCCGGTGGGCGCTTTAGGGAGCAGTACTTC	CASSLAGGRFREQYF
TRBV21-1	TRBJ1-6	-	-	TGTGCCAGCTTTCAAGCCGGGACAGGGGGTAATTCACCCCTCCACTTT	CASFQAGTGGNSPLHF
TRBV19	TRBJ1-6	-	-	TGTGCCAGTAGTCCAAGGAGGAGGGTGGATTCACCCCTCCACTTT	CASSPRRRVDSPLHF
TRBV28	TRBJ2-3	-	-	TGTGCCAGCAGTTCCCAACGAGTAGGCTTCGGCACAGATACGCAGTATTTT	CASSSQRVGFGTDTQYF
TRBV21-1	TRBJ2-7	-	-	TGTGCCGGCCCCTCACTAGCGGGAGAGCGTGACTACGAGCAGTACTTC	CAGPSLAGERDYEQYF
TRBV30	TRBJ1-2	-	-	TGTGCCTGGGGGGGACGTCGGCAGATACAAAACTATGGCTACACCTTC	CAWGGRRQIQNYGYTF
TRBV7-9	TRBJ1-2	-	-	TGTGCCAGCAGCTTAGGTAGTGTTGGGGGTCCCCCCTATGGCTACACCTTC	CASSLGSVGGPPYGYTF
TRBV19	TRBJ2-2	-	-	TGTGCCAGTAGTATAGGACTTCCGAACACCGGGGAGCTGTTTTTT	CASSIGLPNTGELFF
TRBV7-7	TRBJ2-7	-	TRBD2	TGTGCCAGCAGCCAAGGGGCTAGCGGGTACTACGAGCAGTACTTC	CASSQGASGYYEQYF
TRBV5-8	TRBJ1-2	-	-	TGTGCCAGCAGCAGCTCCGGGATGGGGGACTATGGCTACACCTTC	CASSSSGMGDYGYTF
TRBV6-5	TRBJ2-6	-	TRBD1	TGTGCCAGCCGGGACAGCAGCTCTGGGGCCAACGTCCTGACTTTC	CASRDSSSGANVLTF
TRBV7-9	TRBJ2-1	-	-	TGTGCCAGAGGGGGTGACAATGAGCAGTTCTTC	CARGGDNEQFF